The 26 T cell receptor beta chains given below trace back to one sample, sequenced in a study of T cells expressing NK-cell markers. From the 5' RACE reads, TCRdb lists one entry per CDR3 protein and no DNA. The table lists about half a million distinct CDR3 sequences. Sequencing used blood T cells: a sorted CD56 or NKG2C T cell subset, CD4+ or CD8+ T cells, or bulk PBMC T cells (not recorded which). Receptors were obtained from a woman aged 45-65 years in good health.

The chain couples TRBV9 to TRBJ2-3; lacking DNA, the TRBD2 call made by TCRdb goes unchecked. Germline V gives CDR1 SGDLS, CDR2 YYNGEE. This CDR3 region has 17 residues. The CDR3 loop reads CASSLRMGGISTDTQYF.

The chain is built from TRBV27 and TRBJ2-3; TCRdb's assignment of TRBD2 cannot be checked, as there is no DNA. The germline CDR1 and CDR2 sequences are MNHEY and SMNVEV (reference sequence). The CDR3 has 18 amino acids. The CDR3: CASSYFPFRALQTDTQYF.

The V call is TRBV5-1, the J call TRBJ2-7; TCRdb proposes TRBD2, but this gene call is untestable without DNA. Germline V CDR1 and CDR2: SGHRS, YFSETQ. The CDR3 sequence is 15 residues long. The CDR3 reads CASSPGLAGTWEQYF.

The chain combines TRBV12-3 or TRBV12-4 with TRBJ1-1. The CDR3 spans 15 residues. CDR3 residues: CASSLAQSANTEAFF.

The chain links TRBV11-2 to TRBJ2-1; TCRdb proposes TRBD1, but this gene call is untestable without DNA. Looked up from germline, CDR1 is SGHAT and CDR2 is FQNNGV. The CDR3 extends over 17 amino acids. The chain's CDR3 is CASSSDLTGNSYNEQFF. The full variable domain, its missing parts supplied by reference TRBV11-2 and TRBJ2-1, is EAGVAQSPRYKIIEKRQSVAFWCNPISGHATLYWYQQILGQGPKLLIQFQNNGVVDDSQLPKDRFSAERLKGVDSTLKIQPAKLEDSAVYLCASSSDLTGNSYNEQFFGPGTRLTVL.

This chain links TRBV30 with TRBJ2-3; TCRdb's D call, TRBD1, is unchecked because there is no DNA. This CDR3 has 17 residues. CDR1 GTSNPN and CDR2 SVGIG come from the germline V gene (reference sequence). CDR3 sequence reads: CAWSADPPGASTDTQYF.

The V gene is TRBV29-1, the J gene TRBJ2-1; as DNA is missing, the TRBD2 call by TCRdb cannot be tested. The germline V gene has CDR1 SQVTM and CDR2 ANQGSEA. The CDR3 sequence is 11 residues long. The CDR3 sequence: CSVDRGDRTVF.

The genes are TRBV5-1 and TRBJ1-1. Germline CDR1 SGHRS, CDR2 YFSETQ. This CDR3 is 16 amino acids long. CDR3 region: CASSLEPGLINTEAFF.

The rearrangement uses TRBV10-3 and TRBJ1-5. This CDR3 spans 12 amino acids. CDR1 is ENHRY, CDR2 SYGVKD, per germline. CDR3 amino acids: CAISDVNQPQHF.

The rearrangement joins TRBV10-2 to TRBJ2-2. Germline assignment: CDR1 WSHSY and CDR2 SAAADI. This CDR3 comprises 11 residues. The CDR3 reads CASAFTGELFF.

The chain couples TRBV11-2 to TRBJ1-6; TCRdb's D gene call, TRBD1, goes unchecked for lack of DNA. Germline CDR1 SGHAT, CDR2 FQNNGV. The CDR3 is 13 amino acids. The CDR3 loop is CASSGAINSPLHF. Full variable domain (remainder filled in from reference TRBV11-2 and TRBJ1-6): EAGVAQSPRYKIIEKRQSVAFWCNPISGHATLYWYQQILGQGPKLLIQFQNNGVVDDSQLPKDRFSAERLKGVDSTLKIQPAKLEDSAVYLCASSGAINSPLHFGNGTRLTVT.

The chain combines TRBV20-1 with TRBJ2-5. CDR3 length: 13 residues. Germline V gives CDR1 DFQATT, CDR2 SNEGSKA (reference sequence). CDR3 loop: CSAISDLEKTQYF.

The V gene is TRBV5-6, the J gene TRBJ2-5; the TRBD1 assignment by TCRdb is unverifiable without DNA. The length of the CDR3 is 14 residues. Germline V lookup: CDR1 SGHDT, CDR2 YYEEEE. Here the CDR3 reads CASSLVRRGKTQYF.

The rearrangement uses TRBV10-1 and TRBJ2-1; TCRdb lists TRBD1, though no DNA is available to test this call. Germline V gives CDR1 WNHNN, CDR2 SYGVQD (reference sequence). The CDR3 totals 15 residues. The CDR3 is CASSFGSWALCWQFF.

Here the CDR3 reads CASSWGTGRQKDNEQFF. The rearrangement links TRBV7-9 to TRBJ2-1; TCRdb's D call, TRBD1, is unchecked because there is no DNA. The CDR3 has 17 amino acids. From germline, CDR1 is SEHNR and CDR2 FQNEAQ (reference sequence).

V is TRBV29-1 and J is TRBJ1-4. The V gene's germline CDR1 is SQVTM and CDR2 ANQGSEA. The CDR3 has 11 residues. The chain's CDR3 is CSVQVVEKLFF. Drawing the rest from reference TRBV29-1 and TRBJ1-4, the complete variable domain is SAVISQKPSRDICQRGTSLTIQCQVDSQVTMMFWYRQQPGQSLTLIATANQGSEATYESGFVIDKFPISRPNLTFSTLTVSNMSPEDSSIYLCSVQVVEKLFFGSGTQLSVL.

This chain uses TRBV19 with TRBJ1-4; as DNA is missing, the TRBD1 call by TCRdb cannot be tested. The CDR3 has 16 residues. Germline assignment: CDR1 LNHDA and CDR2 SQIVND (reference sequence). CDR3 sequence: CASSVGVTGANEKLFF.

The CDR3 loop is CASSQDWRSGTSVQETQYF. This chain uses TRBV14 with TRBJ2-5; TCRdb reports TRBD2, a call that lacks DNA to check it against. CDR1 and CDR2 from the germline V gene are SGHDN and FVKESK. This CDR3 region has 19 residues.

The chain carries TRBV5-1 and TRBJ1-5. The CDR3 loop spans 11 amino acids. The germline CDR1 and CDR2 sequences are SGHRS and YFSETQ. CDR3 amino acids: CASSFRQPQHF.

The chain couples TRBV20-1 to TRBJ2-3; TCRdb outputs TRBD2, but without DNA this stays unchecked. The CDR3 consists of 14 residues. Germline V CDR1 and CDR2: DFQATT, SNEGSKA (reference sequence). The CDR3 here is CSALQSGRSDTQYF.

The chain has TRBV6-1 and TRBJ2-7; TCRdb names TRBD2, which stays unverified in the absence of DNA. Germline V gene lookup returns CDR1 MNHNS and CDR2 SASEGT. The CDR3 length is 16 residues. This CDR3 reads CASSEALTSGSYEQYF.

The chain couples TRBV3-1 to TRBJ2-5. CDR1 and CDR2 (germline): LGHDT, YNNKEL (reference sequence). The length of the CDR3 is 12 residues. This CDR3 reads CASSLLSETQYF.

The CDR3 sequence: CASSDSAGGKNEQFF. V gene TRBV6-1 combines with J gene TRBJ2-1; TCRdb names TRBD2, which stays unverified in the absence of DNA. Germline CDR1 is MNHNS and CDR2 is SASEGT. The CDR3 covers 15 residues.

V and J are TRBV20-1 and TRBJ2-6; the D gene TCRdb calls, TRBD1, cannot be checked with no DNA. The germline V gene has CDR1 DFQATT and CDR2 SNEGSKA (reference sequence). The CDR3 has 14 residues. The CDR3 sequence: CSAVGGSGANVLTF.

V gene TRBV10-3 combines with J gene TRBJ2-2; checking the TCRdb D call of TRBD1 is not possible without DNA. CDR1 and CDR2 (germline): ENHRY, SYGVKD. CDR3 length equals 14 residues. CDR3 loop: CAISQTGTVGELFF.

This rearrangement joins TRBV4-1 to TRBJ2-1. This CDR3 has 17 residues. Germline CDR1 MGHRA, CDR2 YSYEKL. This CDR3 reads CASSQDLTGGSYNEQFF.